This T cell receptor beta chain was observed in a study of OX40 agonist ivuxolimab in advanced cancers. Study outcomes and limitations: More expanded clones were seen, on average, in CD8+ T cells than in CD4+. Clonal expansion among partial responders at 0.1-3.0 mg/kg ranked near the lowest. Normalized T-cell clonal expansion was also low in some nonresponders.

Baseline was the first blood sampling point, followed by cycle 4 day 1 and cycle 7 day 1. Germline lookup yields CDR1 SGHVS and CDR2 FQNEAQ. The CDR3 is 13 amino acids. The V and J ends lost 4 bases and 2 bases respectively, with 6 bases between them. This clone appeared a single time. The antigen remains undetermined. The method was immunoSEQ multiplex PCR; TCRdb's version includes in-frame clones alone and lacks a portion of them. The profile covers under 40,000 clones, with roughly 80% appearing a single time and around an eighth taken by the ten largest. The gene calls are TRBV7-8 and TRBJ2-1; D unresolved. This TCR was recovered from an adult with an advanced solid tumor such as melanoma, head and neck, liver or kidney cancer. Here the sequenced sample was CD4+ or CD8+ T cells sorted from blood, taken in a trial of the OX40 agonist ivuxolimab. The CDR3 reads CASSSWTYNEQFF. The CDR3 region has the DNA TGTGCCAGCAGCTCTTGGACCTACAATGAGCAGTTCTTC.